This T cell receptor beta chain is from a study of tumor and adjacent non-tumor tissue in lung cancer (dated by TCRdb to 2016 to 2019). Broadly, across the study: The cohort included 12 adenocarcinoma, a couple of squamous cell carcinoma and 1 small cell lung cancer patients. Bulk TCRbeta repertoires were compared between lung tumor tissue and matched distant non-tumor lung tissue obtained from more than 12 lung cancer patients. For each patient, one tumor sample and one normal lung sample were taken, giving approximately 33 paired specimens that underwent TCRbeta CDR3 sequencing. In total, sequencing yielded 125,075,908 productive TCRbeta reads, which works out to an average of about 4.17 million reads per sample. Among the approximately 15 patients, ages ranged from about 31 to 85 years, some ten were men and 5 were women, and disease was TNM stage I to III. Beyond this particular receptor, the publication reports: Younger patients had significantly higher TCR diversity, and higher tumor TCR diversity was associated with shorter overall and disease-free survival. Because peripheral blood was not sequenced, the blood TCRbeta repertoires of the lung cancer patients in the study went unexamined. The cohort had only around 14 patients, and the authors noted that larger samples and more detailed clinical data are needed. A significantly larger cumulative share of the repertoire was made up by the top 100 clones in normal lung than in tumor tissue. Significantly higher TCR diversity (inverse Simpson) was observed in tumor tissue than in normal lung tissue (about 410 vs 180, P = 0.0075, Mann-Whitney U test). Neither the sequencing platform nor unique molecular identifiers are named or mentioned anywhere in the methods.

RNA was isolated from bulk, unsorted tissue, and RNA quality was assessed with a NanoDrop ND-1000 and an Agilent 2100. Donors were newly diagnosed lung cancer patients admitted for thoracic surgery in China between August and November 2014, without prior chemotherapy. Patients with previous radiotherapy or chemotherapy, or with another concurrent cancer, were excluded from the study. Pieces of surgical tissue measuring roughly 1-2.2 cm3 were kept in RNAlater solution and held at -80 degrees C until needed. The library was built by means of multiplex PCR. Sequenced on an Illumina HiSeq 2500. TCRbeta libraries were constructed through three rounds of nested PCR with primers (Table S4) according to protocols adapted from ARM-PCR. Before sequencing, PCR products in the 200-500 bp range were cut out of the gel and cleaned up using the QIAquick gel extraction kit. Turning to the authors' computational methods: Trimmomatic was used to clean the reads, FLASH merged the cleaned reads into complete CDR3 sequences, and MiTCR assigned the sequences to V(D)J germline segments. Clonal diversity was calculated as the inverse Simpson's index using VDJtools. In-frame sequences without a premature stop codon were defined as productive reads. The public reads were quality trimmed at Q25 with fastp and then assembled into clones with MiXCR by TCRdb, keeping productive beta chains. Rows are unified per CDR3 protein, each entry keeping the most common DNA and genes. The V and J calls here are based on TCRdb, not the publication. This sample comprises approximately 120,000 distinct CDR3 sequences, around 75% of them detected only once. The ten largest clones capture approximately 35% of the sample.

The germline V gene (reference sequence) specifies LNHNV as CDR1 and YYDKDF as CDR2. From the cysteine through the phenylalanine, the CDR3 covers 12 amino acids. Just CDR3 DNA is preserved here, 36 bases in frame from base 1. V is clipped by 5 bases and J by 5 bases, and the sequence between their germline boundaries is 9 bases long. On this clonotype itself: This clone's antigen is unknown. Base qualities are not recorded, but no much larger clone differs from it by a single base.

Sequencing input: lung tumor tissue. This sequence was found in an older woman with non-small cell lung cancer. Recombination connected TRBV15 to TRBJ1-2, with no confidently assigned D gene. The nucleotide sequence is TGTGCCACCAGCTACGGTGGGTATGGCTACACCTTC. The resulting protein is CATSYGGYGYTF.